The entry below describes one TCR beta chain. Its matching antigen is unknown. 60 Vbeta and 13 Jbeta primers were used in PCR. This table comes from immunoSEQ multiplex PCR, and its TCRdb copy is limited to in-frame clones, with some not included. The sample consists of approximately 120,000 clones, under 85% of them appearing once. These data belong to a study of cytomegalovirus exposure and HLA in healthy donors. The study's findings and limits: There were under 200 TCR beta chains listed as cytomegalovirus-associated. According to an earlier analysis, most TCR beta V segments yielded productive rearrangements about 90% or about 30% of the time. A missense variant in DCLRE1C was later tied to TCR beta V- and J-gene trimming. There were some V segments, including TRBV6-2 and TRBV6-3, excluded as indistinguishable.

V lost 0 bases and J lost 7, with 10 bases in between. Germline V gene sequence: CDR1 MGHRA, CDR2 YSYEKL. There are 13 residues in the CDR3. Sequenced sample: PBMCs. The V gene is TRBV4-1, the J gene TRBJ2-7, with D maybe TRBD1 (6 bases). The receptor was isolated from a man aged 35-49 years in good health and CMV-seronegative. The CDR3 sequence: CASSQDLQGEQYF. The CDR3 DNA reads TGCGCCAGCAGCCAAGATCTTCAGGGGGAGCAGTACTTC.